The rows below give T cell receptor beta chains drawn from one sample of a study of technical replicates of blood from a handful of donors. Measured with immunoSEQ multiplex PCR; TCRdb has only the in-frame clones, and not every one. The sample has about 82,000 clones; just over 95% are singletons. Sequenced: T cells isolated from PBMCs. These receptor sequences come from a human donor in good health. Each CDR3 is given with its conserved first and last residue. D genes are given only for firm matches. A clone size is listed for some rows: how often the clone was seen (once, few, many), or a class if it is expanded.

CDR3nt: TGCGCCAGCAGTACAGACAGGGGGAGTTATAGCAATCAGCCCCAGCATTTT; CDR3aa: CASSTDRGSYSNQPQHF; v_gene: TRBV4-1; d_gene: TRBD1; j_gene: TRBJ1-5; abundance: NA
CDR3nt: TGTGCCTCCTTTAACAGGGGGTTAACCGGGGAGCTGTTTTTT; CDR3aa: CASFNRGLTGELFF; v_gene: TRBV27; d_gene: TRBD1; j_gene: TRBJ2-2; abundance: NA
CDR3nt: TGTGCCACCAGCAGAGGGGGGGGCATACGACGAGAGACCCAGTACTTC; CDR3aa: CATSRGGGIRRETQYF; v_gene: TRBV15; d_gene: NA; j_gene: TRBJ2-5; abundance: NA
CDR3nt: TGCAGCGCCGGGACTGGAAACACCATATATTTT; CDR3aa: CSAGTGNTIYF; v_gene: TRBV29-1; d_gene: NA; j_gene: TRBJ1-3; abundance: NA
CDR3nt: TGTGCCAGCAGCTGGCGGGGGGGCACTGAAGCTTTCTTT; CDR3aa: CASSWRGGTEAFF; v_gene: TRBV7-3; d_gene: NA; j_gene: TRBJ1-1; abundance: once
CDR3nt: TGTGCCAGCAGCGTAGCTACAGGTACGAACACTGAAGCTTTCTTT; CDR3aa: CASSVATGTNTEAFF; v_gene: TRBV9; d_gene: NA; j_gene: TRBJ1-1; abundance: NA
CDR3nt: TGCGCCAGCAGCTTGCCTATTACAGGGCGTGGGCGTCAGCCCCAGCATTTT; CDR3aa: CASSLPITGRGRQPQHF; v_gene: TRBV5-1; d_gene: NA; j_gene: TRBJ1-5; abundance: once
CDR3nt: TGTGCCAGCAGCCGCGCGGAGGCCCAGTACTTC; CDR3aa: CASSRAEAQYF; v_gene: TRBV7-6; d_gene: NA; j_gene: TRBJ2-5; abundance: NA
CDR3nt: TGCAGCGTCCCCCCGGGACAGGGGCGGTGGGATACGCAGTATTTT; CDR3aa: CSVPPGQGRWDTQYF; v_gene: TRBV29-1; d_gene: TRBD1; j_gene: TRBJ2-3; abundance: NA
CDR3nt: TGTGCCAGCAGCCGCCGGGACAGTGCCTACGAGCAGTACTTC; CDR3aa: CASSRRDSAYEQYF; v_gene: TRBV28; d_gene: TRBD1; j_gene: TRBJ2-7; abundance: NA
CDR3nt: TGTGCCAGCAGCCAAGTAGGATTACAGGGAAACGGCGGCTACACCTTC; CDR3aa: CASSQVGLQGNGGYTF; v_gene: TRBV4-2; d_gene: NA; j_gene: TRBJ1-2; abundance: once
CDR3nt: TGTGCCAGCTCACCATACAGCTCCTACGAGCAGTACTTC; CDR3aa: CASSPYSSYEQYF; v_gene: TRBV18; d_gene: NA; j_gene: TRBJ2-7; abundance: NA
CDR3nt: TGTGCCATCAGTGACCAGAAAGAGACCCAGTACTTC; CDR3aa: CAISDQKETQYF; v_gene: TRBV10-3; d_gene: NA; j_gene: TRBJ2-5; abundance: NA
CDR3nt: TGCGCCAGCGGCCCGGGAGGCCGATTCCCAACTAATGAAAAACTGTTTTTT; CDR3aa: CASGPGGRFPTNEKLFF; v_gene: TRBV5-1; d_gene: NA; j_gene: TRBJ1-4; abundance: NA
CDR3nt: TGTGCCAGCGACAGGGGACCCTACGAGCAGTACTTC; CDR3aa: CASDRGPYEQYF; v_gene: TRBV2; d_gene: TRBD1; j_gene: TRBJ2-7; abundance: NA
CDR3nt: TGCGCCAGCAGCCAAGATAGCGGGGGGAGAAGGTACACCATATATTTT; CDR3aa: CASSQDSGGRRYTIYF; v_gene: TRBV4-1; d_gene: NA; j_gene: TRBJ1-3; abundance: once
CDR3nt: TGTGCCAGCGGGGAGGCAGGGGGGAAACTGTTTTTT; CDR3aa: CASGEAGGKLFF; v_gene: TRBV6-4; d_gene: TRBD1; j_gene: TRBJ1-4; abundance: NA
CDR3nt: TGTGCCAGCACCCCTAGCGGGAGCTCCTACAATGAGCAGTTCTTC; CDR3aa: CASTPSGSSYNEQFF; v_gene: TRBV5-4; d_gene: TRBD2; j_gene: TRBJ2-1; abundance: NA
CDR3nt: TGTGCCAGCAGAAAGGGACAGGGCGACGAGCAGTACTTC; CDR3aa: CASRKGQGDEQYF; v_gene: TRBV6-6; d_gene: TRBD1; j_gene: TRBJ2-7; abundance: NA
CDR3nt: TGTGCCAGCACCAGCGTTTACGAGCAGTACTTC; CDR3aa: CASTSVYEQYF; v_gene: TRBV28; d_gene: NA; j_gene: TRBJ2-7; abundance: NA
CDR3nt: TGTGCCAGCAGCCATACCATTAGACTAGCGGGAGCCCTGTCCTACGAGCAGTACTTC; CDR3aa: CASSHTIRLAGALSYEQYF; v_gene: TRBV7-2; d_gene: TRBD2; j_gene: TRBJ2-7; abundance: once
CDR3nt: TGTGCCAGGGACAGGGTGGGCTACGAGCAGTACTTC; CDR3aa: CARDRVGYEQYF; v_gene: TRBV21-1; d_gene: NA; j_gene: TRBJ2-7; abundance: NA
CDR3nt: TGTGCCAGCAGCCGAGGGGCACTAGCGGGAGATGAGCAGTTCTTC; CDR3aa: CASSRGALAGDEQFF; v_gene: TRBV13; d_gene: TRBD2; j_gene: TRBJ2-1; abundance: NA
CDR3nt: TGTGCCAGCAGCCCCGGGACAGGGGGGAGGAATGAGCAGTTCTTC; CDR3aa: CASSPGTGGRNEQFF; v_gene: TRBV13; d_gene: TRBD1; j_gene: TRBJ2-1; abundance: NA
CDR3nt: TGTGCCGGGGACAGGGGGGAAAACATTCAGTACTTC; CDR3aa: CAGDRGENIQYF; v_gene: TRBV30; d_gene: TRBD1; j_gene: TRBJ2-4; abundance: once
CDR3nt: TGTGCCAGCAGCCCCTACCCCACTGAAGCTTTCTTT; CDR3aa: CASSPYPTEAFF; v_gene: TRBV28; d_gene: NA; j_gene: TRBJ1-1; abundance: NA